This T cell receptor beta chain was identified during a study of blood T cells in healthy people across ages. Study-level points and caveats: Unknown CMV status may confound age-related changes in expanded clones. A roughly linear fall in TCR beta diversity per million T cells was seen with increasing age. Calculation of diversity from one million T cells yielded estimates considered to be underestimates.

Alongside a J-beta primer mix, a sample-barcoded 5' primer served in a second PCR lasting roughly 7 to 11 cycles. TCRdb re-called the 5' RACE reads with MiXCR, one entry per CDR3 protein. The sample records approximately 1,000,000 distinct CDR3 sequences, roughly two fifths being singletons. Remarks on this clonotype: Its specificity is not known.

Per germline, CDR1 SGHTA and CDR2 FQGTGA. This CDR3 region has 15 residues. V lost 1 base and J 6 bases, leaving 13 bases between the germline ends. Sequenced: blood. The receptor was derived from a young man in good health. V is TRBV7-3 and J is TRBJ2-1; D may be TRBD1 (6 bases). CDR3: CASSLMAGQRNEQFF. In nucleotides, the CDR3 is TGTGCCAGCAGCTTAATGGCCGGACAGCGCAATGAGCAGTTCTTC.